The 19 T cell receptor beta chains in this list originate from one sample, sequenced in a study of human T cells and chemical hapten exposure. Indicated time point: pre-sensitization, week 0. Treatment given: therapeutic diphenylcyclopropenone sensitization with weekly scalp DPC. TCRdb used MiXCR to reprocess the RACE reads, holding one entry per CDR3 protein. The sample shows approximately 320,000 distinct CDR3 sequences, around 5.5% of them seen only once. The starting material was whole blood, obtained in connection with sensitization to the hapten diphenylcyclopropenone (DPC). The receptors originated from a woman between 18 and 29 years old with alopecia areata. Some clones in this sample may be carry-over from other donors' samples.

This clonotype was seen only a few times. The rearrangement joins TRBV4-1 to TRBJ1-2, with 9 bases lining up with TRBD1. The V segment lost 2 bases and the J segment 5 bases; nucleotides outside the gene matches: 9. The CDR3 is 16 residues long. Germline-derived CDR1 and CDR2 are MGHRA and YSYEKL. The CDR3 loop is CASSQPSRGTGYGYTF. The CDR3 DNA reads TGCGCCAGCAGCCAACCCTCCAGGGGGACAGGGTATGGCTACACCTTC.

This clonotype was seen a handful of times. The V gene is TRBV7-8, the J gene TRBJ2-1; 9 bases are a match to TRBD2. Germline values: CDR1 SGHVS, CDR2 FQNEAQ. This CDR3 region has 19 residues. The V segment lost 1 base and the J segment 1 base; nucleotides outside the gene matches: 11. The CDR3 loop is CASSLEFLERGESYNEQFF. CDR3 bases: TGTGCCAGCAGCTTAGAATTTTTGGAGCGGGGGGAGTCCTACAATGAGCAGTTCTTC. Drawing the rest from reference TRBV7-8 and TRBJ2-1, the complete variable domain is GAGVSQSPRYKVAKRGQDVALRCDPISGHVSLFWYQQALGQGPEFLTYFQNEAQLDKSGLPSDRFFAERPEGSVSTLKIQRTQQEDSAVYLCASSLEFLERGESYNEQFFGPGTRLTVL.

This clonotype was seen ten or more times. The chain has TRBV5-1 and TRBJ2-7; weak D call: TRBD1 (6 bases). Trimming stripped 4 bases from V and 3 bases from J, with 11 bases between. This CDR3 contains 13 residues. Looked up from germline, CDR1 is SGHRS and CDR2 is YFSETQ. CDR3 loop: CASSVGQIYEQYF. The CDR3 region has the DNA TGCGCCAGCAGCGTCGGACAGATCTACGAGCAGTACTTC.

This clonotype was counted only a few times. The chain joins TRBV12-3 or TRBV12-4 to TRBJ2-1; 7 bases match TRBD1. This CDR3 is built from 12 residues. With 5 bases clipped from V and 8 bases from J, the junction kept 3 bases outside the gene matches. Written as DNA, the CDR3 is TGTGCCAGCAGTGTAACAGGGGATGAGCAGTTCTTC. Protein: CASSVTGDEQFF.

This clonotype was detected a few times. DNA of the CDR3: TGTGCCAGCAGCAGAGGGACAGGGGAGCGAGAGACCCAGTACTTC. Residues: CASSRGTGERETQYF. The chain recombines TRBV7-8 with TRBJ2-5, with TRBD1 identical over 10 bases. The CDR3 is 15 amino acids. CDR1 and CDR2 from the germline V gene are SGHVS and FQNEAQ. J gave up 4 bases and V 5 bases, and 7 bases lay outside the gene matches.

To note about this clonotype: A single base separates this from a much larger clone, so it may be a read error. The chain combines TRBV7-9 with TRBJ2-3; tentative D call: TRBD1 (5 bases). Germline CDR1 reads SEHNR; CDR2 reads FQNEAQ (reference sequence). The CDR3 consists of 15 residues. The DNA of the CDR3 is TGTGCCAGCAGCCCGGTAGGGGTCGGCCTAGATTCGCAGTATTTT. Its protein product is CASSPVGVGLDSQYF.

This clonotype was observed at least ten times. The chain joins TRBV5-1 to TRBJ1-3; D uncertain. V was shortened by 5 bases and J by 2 bases, with 11 bases between the two germline ends. Germline V lookup: CDR1 SGHRS, CDR2 YFSETQ. CDR3 length: 14 amino acids. CDR3 amino acids: CASRAFMAGNTIYF. DNA for the CDR3: TGCGCCAGCAGAGCCTTCATGGCTGGAAACACCATATATTTT.

V is TRBV6-2 or TRBV6-3 and J is TRBJ1-5; D is uncertain. CDR3 length: 16 residues. Trimming took 3 bases from V and 1 from J, leaving 13 bases between them. Germline V gene data show CDR1 as MNHEY and CDR2 as SVGEGT. For the CDR3, the DNA is TGTGCCAGCAGTTATGCTTGGAGTTCCAGCAATCAGCCCCAGCATTTT. This sequence encodes CASSYAWSSSNQPQHF.

At least ten counts were recorded for this clonotype. The V gene is TRBV29-1, the J gene TRBJ2-7; 8 bases are shared with TRBD1. The CDR3 contains 13 residues. Germline V CDR1 and CDR2: SQVTM, ANQGSEA. V was clipped by 3 bases and J by 6 bases; unmatched bases: 7. The CDR3 DNA reads TGCAGCGTTGATAACAGGGGGGTCGGCGAGCAGTACTTC. It yields the protein CSVDNRGVGEQYF.

V and J are TRBV12-3 or TRBV12-4 and TRBJ1-1; D not certain. With 1 base removed from V and 5 bases from J, the gap between germline ends came to 11 bases. The CDR3 covers 14 residues. CDR3: CASSLVPLGTEAFF. The CDR3, as DNA: TGTGCCAGCAGTTTAGTACCGCTCGGGACTGAAGCTTTCTTT.

The chain joins TRBV10-3 to TRBJ2-3; D might be TRBD1 or TRBD2, each matching 5 bases. Between the trimmed V and J ends, which lost 2 bases and 4 bases, there was a span of 7 bases. This CDR3 is 13 amino acids long. The germline CDR1 and CDR2 sequences are ENHRY and SYGVKD. The CDR3 protein is CAISEGTADTQYF. CDR3 in DNA: TGTGCCATCAGTGAGGGGACCGCAGATACGCAGTATTTT.

The genes are TRBV24-1 and TRBJ1-5; 9 bases map to TRBD1. V lost 2 bases and J lost 4; bases outside the gene matches: 2. Germline CDR1 and CDR2: KGHDR and SFDVKD. The CDR3 totals 15 residues. The CDR3 sequence is CATSDSTGGNQPQHF. The CDR3 DNA sequence: TGTGCCACCAGTGATTCGACAGGGGGGAATCAGCCCCAGCATTTT.

This clonotype was counted between two and nine times. V and J are TRBV6-5 and TRBJ1-6, with unresolved D. The CDR3 runs 14 residues. The V gene's germline CDR1 is MNHEY and CDR2 SVGAGI. V was shortened by 2 bases and J by 6 bases, with 8 bases between the two germline ends. CDR3 coding DNA: TGTGCCAGCAGTTACCGGGGATTTAATTCACCCCTCCACTTT. Its translation is CASSYRGFNSPLHF.

This clonotype has more than one count but fewer than ten. The chain combines TRBV7-2 with TRBJ2-1; TRBD2 agrees at 11 bases. Trimming took 3 bases from V and 5 from J; bases not matched to a gene: 3. Looked up from germline, CDR1 is SGHTA and CDR2 is FQGNSA. The CDR3 extends over 15 amino acids. This chain's CDR3 is CASSFQLAGDNEQFF. The CDR3 region has the DNA TGTGCCAGCAGCTTCCAACTAGCGGGGGACAATGAGCAGTTCTTC.

This clonotype was counted ten times or more. The rearrangement joins TRBV12-3 or TRBV12-4 to TRBJ2-5; D is uncertain. The CDR3 runs to 14 residues. Deletions cut 3 bases from V and 1 base from J, with 9 bases between. CDR3 nucleotides: TGTGCCAGCAGTTTTGAATCTCCCCAAGAGACCCAGTACTTC. Amino acids: CASSFESPQETQYF.

The chain uses TRBV4-1 and TRBJ1-5; perhaps TRBD1 as D (5 bases). V dropped 1 base and J dropped 7 bases, with 14 bases sitting between them. This CDR3 region has 15 residues. Germline V gene lookup returns CDR1 MGHRA and CDR2 YSYEKL. CDR3 in DNA: TGCGCCAGCAGCCAAGCAACCGGGGCCCCCCAGCCCCAGCATTTT. Its protein is CASSQATGAPQPQHF.

The chain carries TRBV20-1 and TRBJ2-4; 9 bases match TRBD2. This CDR3 spans 15 amino acids. The germline gives CDR1 DFQATT, CDR2 SNEGSKA (reference sequence). J lost 8 bases, V lost 6 bases, and 14 bases had no gene match. The CDR3 DNA is TGCAGTGCCAACCATGGCGGGGGGGCCGAGGACATTCAGTACTTC. Translation gives CSANHGGGAEDIQYF.

Ten or more counts support this clonotype. CDR3: CATSDLVTDTQYF. The CDR3 nucleotides read TGTGCCACCAGTGATTTGGTTACAGATACGCAGTATTTT. The J gene is TRBJ2-3, the V gene TRBV24-1; no definite D call. CDR3 size: 13 residues. V lost 0 bases and J lost 3, with 3 bases in between. CDR1 and CDR2 (germline): KGHDR, SFDVKD.

This chain connects TRBV2 to TRBJ1-1; TRBD1 might be the D (6 bases). With 8 bases removed from V and 5 bases from J, the gap between germline ends came to 15 bases. This CDR3 contains 13 residues. The germline V gene has CDR1 SNHLY and CDR2 FYNNEI. The CDR3 loop is CASVPAGVTEAFF. The CDR3 DNA follows: TGTGCCAGCGTCCCGGCAGGGGTAACTGAAGCTTTCTTT.